Each of the 19 T cell receptor beta chains below was sequenced from the same sample in a study of blood T cell repertoires in COVID-19 (TCRdb year 2020). Library preparation used the immunoSEQ multiplex PCR assay. TCRdb took over this immuneACCESS table, retaining in-frame rearrangements with V and J assigned. Such tables are incomplete; in checked studies, under half of the missing clones stem from an unresolved V gene, and the remainder is unexplained. In all, the sample holds some 140,000 clones, and roughly four fifths of those were seen once. In total, the top ten clones hold approximately 2.4% of the sample. The sample taken for sequencing was PBMCs or T cells enriched from blood (not recorded which). Source of these receptors: a man aged 40-49 years with acute COVID-19.

The CDR3 nucleotides read TGTGCCTGGAGTACCCGGACTCCAGGATCGGGTGAAAAACTGTTTTTT. Its translation: CAWSTRTPGSGEKLFF. The chain joins TRBV30 to TRBJ1-4; D is unclear. The CDR3 contains 16 residues. The V and J ends lost 2 bases and 7 bases respectively, with 20 bases between them. The germline V gene encodes CDR1 GTSNPN and CDR2 SVGIG (reference sequence).

This clone appeared a single time. V is TRBV7-8 and J is TRBJ1-2; 9 positions match TRBD1. Germline loops: CDR1 SGHVS, CDR2 FQNEAQ. The CDR3 runs 15 residues. V gave up 5 bases and J gave up 9 bases; unmatched junction bases: 13. The DNA for the CDR3 is TGTGCCAGCAGCATAACTCCCGGGACAGGGAATCGCTACACCTTC. It yields the protein CASSITPGTGNRYTF.

This clone was seen a handful of times. Here the CDR3 reads CASSRGYPGQLDYEQYF. Here the CDR3 DNA reads TGTGCCAGCAGCCGGGGGTACCCTGGACAGCTTGACTACGAGCAGTACTTC. The chain links TRBV3-1 (or the pseudogene TRBV3-2) to TRBJ2-7, with a weak D call TRBD1 (6 bases). CDR1 and CDR2 from the germline V gene are LGHDT and YNNKEL (reference sequence). Trimming left V 4 bases short and J 3 bases short, with 22 bases between. The CDR3 is made up of 17 amino acids.

CDR3: CATSDLGKEEETQYF. The CDR3 DNA reads TGTGCCACCAGTGATCTCGGGAAGGAGGAAGAGACCCAGTACTTC. The gene calls are TRBV24-1 and TRBJ2-5; tentatively, D is TRBD2 (5 bases). Per the germline V gene, CDR1 is KGHDR and CDR2 is SFDVKD. V shed 3 bases and J shed 3 bases, with 13 bases lying between them. The CDR3 is 15 residues long.

This chain connects TRBV5-1 to TRBJ2-1; D is undetermined. This CDR3 is 13 amino acids long. Trimming took off 0 bases at V and 8 bases at J, with 9 bases between the two ends. Germline V gene data show CDR1 as SGHRS and CDR2 as YFSETQ. CDR3 nucleotides: TGCGCCAGCAGCTTGGGACACGACGATGAGCAGTTCTTC. Its translation: CASSLGHDDEQFF.

CDR3 amino acids: CASSNRSHTEAFF. CDR3 coding DNA: TGTGCCAGCAGCAACAGATCACACACTGAAGCTTTCTTT. The genes are TRBV7-3 and TRBJ1-1; no firm D call. Germline V gene data show CDR1 as SGHTA and CDR2 as FQGTGA. CDR3 length equals 13 residues. The V end lost 5 bases, the J end lost 3 bases, and 10 bases lay between the germline ends. Together with reference TRBV7-3 and TRBJ1-1, the CDR3 gives the full variable domain: GAGVSQTPSNKVTEKGKYVELRCDPISGHTALYWYRQSLGQGPEFLIYFQGTGAADDSGLPNDRFFAVRPEGSVSTLKIQRTERGDSAVYLCASSNRSHTEAFFGQGTRLTVV.

The chain combines TRBV7-6 with TRBJ2-7, with D possibly TRBD2 on 5 matching bases. Trimming took off 5 bases at V and 3 bases at J, with 11 bases between the two ends. CDR3 size: 13 residues. Germline lookup yields CDR1 SGHVS and CDR2 FNYEAQ. CDR3: CASSPVGSYEQYF. In DNA, the CDR3 is TGTGCCAGCAGCCCAGTAGGGAGCTACGAGCAGTACTTC.

V and J are TRBV19 and TRBJ1-4, with D possibly matching TRBD1 (5 bases). Germline CDR1 LNHDA, CDR2 SQIVND (reference sequence). The CDR3 extends over 15 amino acids. The V end was cut by 4 bases, the J end by 4 bases, with 13 bases between. For the CDR3, the DNA is TGTGCCAGTAGTACGGCAGGGCAGCTTAATGAAAAACTGTTTTTT. It specifies CASSTAGQLNEKLFF.

The V call is TRBV27, the J call TRBJ1-6; tentative D call: TRBD1 (5 bases). V lost 3 bases, J lost 7 bases, and 13 bases lay in between. The CDR3 is made up of 15 amino acids. The germline V gene encodes CDR1 MNHEY and CDR2 SMNVEV (reference sequence). In DNA, the CDR3 is TGTGCCAGCAGTTTTTTGGGTGGGGGGAATTCACCCCTCCACTTT. Its translation: CASSFLGGGNSPLHF.

The chain couples TRBV2 to TRBJ2-2; 11 nucleotides match TRBD2. Trimming took 6 bases from V and 6 from J; bases not matched to a gene: 6. The germline V gene has CDR1 SNHLY and CDR2 FYNNEI. The CDR3 totals 15 residues. CDR3 DNA sequence: TGTGCCAGCAGGATAGCGGGAGGGGTGGCCGGGGAGCTGTTTTTT. This encodes CASRIAGGVAGELFF. The variable domain in full, with the rest retrieved from reference TRBV2 and TRBJ2-2, is EPEVTQTPSHQVTQMGQEVILRCVPISNHLYFYWYRQILGQKVEFLVSFYNNEISEKSEIFDDQFSVERPDGSNFTLKIRSTKLEDSAMYFCASRIAGGVAGELFFGEGSRLTVL.

This rearrangement joins TRBV12-3 or TRBV12-4 to TRBJ2-3; maybe TRBD2 (6 bases). The V and J ends lost 5 bases and 5 bases respectively, with 11 bases between them. The CDR3 length is 13 residues. The CDR3 spells CASSRDFQDTQYF. The CDR3, as DNA: TGTGCCAGCAGTCGGGACTTCCAAGATACGCAGTATTTT.

The chain joins TRBV29-1 to TRBJ2-2; possible D gene TRBD2, 5 bases. The V and J ends lost 7 bases and 3 bases respectively, with 15 bases between them. In germline, CDR1 is SQVTM, CDR2 ANQGSEA. This CDR3 comprises 14 residues. In nucleotides, the CDR3 is TGCAGCGCCTACGACGTGCGGGACACCGGGGAGCTGTTTTTT. It is translated as CSAYDVRDTGELFF.

This clone was detected once. In nucleotides, the CDR3 is TGTGCCAGCAGCGCCGGGACTAGAGATCGAAATGAGCAGTTCTTC. It translates to CASSAGTRDRNEQFF. This sequence joins TRBV5-4 and TRBJ2-1, with TRBD2 matching over 8 bases. Germline lookup yields CDR1 SGHNT and CDR2 YYREEE (reference sequence). V gave up 4 bases and J gave up 7 bases; unmatched junction bases: 10. This CDR3 is built from 15 residues.

The chain is built from TRBV24-1 and TRBJ2-2, with 8 bases identical to TRBD1. The CDR3 contains 14 residues. The ends lost 8 bases at V and 4 bases at J; junction bases unmatched: 5. The germline gives CDR1 KGHDR, CDR2 SFDVKD. CDR3: CATNPGQGTGELFF. The CDR3 nucleotides read TGTGCCACCAACCCCGGACAGGGCACCGGGGAGCTGTTTTTT.

This clone was seen only once. The rearrangement links TRBV9 to TRBJ2-3; TRBD1 matches 7 bases. The CDR3 sequence is 12 residues long. The germline V gene encodes CDR1 SGDLS and CDR2 YYNGEE. Trimming took 3 bases from V and 10 from J; bases not matched to a gene: 5. CDR3 DNA: TGTGCCAGCAGCGGACAGGGATCGGCGCAGTATTTT. This translates into CASSGQGSAQYF.

This clone was counted between two and nine times. This chain links TRBV4-2 with TRBJ1-2, with D tentatively TRBD1 (6 bases). The V gene's germline CDR1 is LGHNA and CDR2 YNFKEQ. Trimming took 2 bases from V and 4 from J, leaving 11 bases between them. The CDR3 spans 14 residues. The DNA for the CDR3 is TGTGCCAGCAGCCAATCAGGGGTTGTCTATGGCTACACCTTC. This codes for CASSQSGVVYGYTF.

This chain connects TRBV21-1 to TRBJ1-2; the DNA was not compared with TRBD1, the D call given in the table. TRBV21-1 is recorded as a pseudogene. The CDR3 runs to 15 residues. CDR3 sequence (DNA): TGTGCCAGCAGCAAAGAGGGACAGACCTGGGGAGGCTACACCTTC. Translating gives CASSKEGQTWGGYTF.

The chain joins TRBV30 to TRBJ1-4; D ambiguous. In germline, CDR1 is GTSNPN, CDR2 SVGIG (reference sequence). Deletions cut 0 bases from V and 6 bases from J, with 8 bases between. The CDR3 contains 13 residues. Written as DNA, the CDR3 is TGTGCCTGGAGTGTACAAATTGATGAAAAACTGTTTTTT. Translating gives CAWSVQIDEKLFF.

The V and J genes are TRBV3-1 (or the pseudogene TRBV3-2) and TRBJ2-7; TRBD1 agrees at 7 bases. Losses at the gene ends were 0 bases for V and 7 bases for J; bases not matched to a gene: 6. The CDR3 loop spans 14 amino acids. CDR1 and CDR2 from the germline V gene are LGHDT and YNNKEL (reference sequence). The CDR3 sequence is CASSQDATGDEQYF. CDR3 coding DNA: TGTGCCAGCAGCCAAGATGCCACAGGGGATGAGCAGTACTTC.